A single sample is the source of the 6 T cell receptor beta chains below, sequenced in a study of identical twins. TCRdb independently ran MiXCR on the 5' RACE reads; one entry per CDR3 protein. This sample has about 520,000 distinct CDR3 sequences, with around 20% found just once. The same specimen was also included in a second study, on T cells expressing NK-cell markers.

Sequenced input: CD4+ T cells sorted from blood. Source of these receptors: a young woman in good health.

Ten or more counts support this clonotype. The rearrangement uses TRBV24-1 and TRBJ2-2; TRBD2 might be the D (6 bases). The germline V gene has CDR1 KGHDR and CDR2 SFDVKD. The CDR3 consists of 12 residues. With 8 bases removed from V and 5 bases from J, the gap between germline ends came to 8 bases. The CDR3, as DNA: TGTGCCACCATGGGGAGGACCGGGGAGCTGTTTTTT. It codes for CATMGRTGELFF.

There are a few counts of this clonotype. The chain carries TRBV7-2 and TRBJ2-1; 8 positions agree with TRBD2. Unmatched junction bases numbered 6, after V lost 1 base and J lost 7 bases. Germline V gene data show CDR1 as SGHTA and CDR2 as FQGNSA. CDR3 length: 15 residues. The chain's CDR3 is CASSLVPSGLNEQFF. The CDR3 nucleotides read TGTGCCAGCAGCTTAGTACCTAGCGGGTTAAATGAGCAGTTCTTC.

As to this clonotype: Germline is not matched at one junction end, which may reflect a read error. The chain employs TRBV7-9 and TRBJ1-2; unclear D gene. The CDR3 has 8 residues. Germline values: CDR1 SEHNR, CDR2 FQNEAQ (reference sequence). The CDR3 sequence: CASSAASF. The CDR3 DNA follows: TGTGCCAGCAGCGCCGCGAGCTTC.

The chain combines TRBV12-3 or TRBV12-4 with TRBJ2-1, with D perhaps TRBD2 (5 bases). The V end was cut by 6 bases, the J end by 10 bases, with 10 bases between. CDR3 length equals 11 residues. CDR3 nucleotides: TGTGCCAGCAGGCTGCGGGCGGAGCAGTTCTTC. It encodes CASRLRAEQFF.

The genes are TRBV19 and TRBJ2-7; D may correspond to TRBD1 or TRBD2 (6 bases each). Germline CDR1 is LNHDA and CDR2 is SQIVND (reference sequence). The CDR3 is 14 amino acids. V shed 3 bases and J shed 5 bases, with 14 bases lying between them. In DNA, the CDR3 is TGTGCCAGTAGTATTGGTGGGGGGCACCACGAGCAGTACTTC. It is translated as CASSIGGGHHEQYF. The whole variable domain, filled in from reference TRBV19 and TRBJ2-7, reads DGGITQSPKYLFRKEGQNVTLSCEQNLNHDAMYWYRQDPGQGLRLIYYSQIVNDFQKGDIAEGYSVSREKKESFPLTVTSAQKNPTAFYLCASSIGGGHHEQYFGPGTRLTVT.

The chain links TRBV7-8 to TRBJ1-6; D gene ambiguous. V lost 1 base, J lost 12 bases, and 7 bases lay in between. This CDR3 region has 12 residues. The germline gives CDR1 SGHVS, CDR2 FQNEAQ. As DNA, the CDR3 is TGTGCCAGCAGCTTAGAAGCAAAACCCCTCCACTTT. Protein: CASSLEAKPLHF. The entire variable domain, with the rest obtained from reference TRBV7-8 and TRBJ1-6, is as follows: GAGVSQSPRYKVAKRGQDVALRCDPISGHVSLFWYQQALGQGPEFLTYFQNEAQLDKSGLPSDRFFAERPEGSVSTLKIQRTQQEDSAVYLCASSLEAKPLHFGNGTRLTVT.